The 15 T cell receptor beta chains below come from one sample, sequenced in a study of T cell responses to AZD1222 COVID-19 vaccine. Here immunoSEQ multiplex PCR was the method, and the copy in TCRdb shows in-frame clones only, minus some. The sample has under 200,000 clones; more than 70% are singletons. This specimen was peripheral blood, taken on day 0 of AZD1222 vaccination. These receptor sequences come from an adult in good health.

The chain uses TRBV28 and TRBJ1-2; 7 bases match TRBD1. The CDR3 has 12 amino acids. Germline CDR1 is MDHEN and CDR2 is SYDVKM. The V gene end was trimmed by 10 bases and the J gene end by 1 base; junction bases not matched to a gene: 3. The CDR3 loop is CATDRVNYGYTF. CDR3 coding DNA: TGTGCCACCGACAGGGTTAACTATGGCTACACCTTC.

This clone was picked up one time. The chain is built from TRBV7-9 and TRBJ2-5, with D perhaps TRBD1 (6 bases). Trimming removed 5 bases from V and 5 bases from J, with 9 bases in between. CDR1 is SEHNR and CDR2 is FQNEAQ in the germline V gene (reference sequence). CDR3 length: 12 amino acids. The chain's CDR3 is CASSPQGETQYF. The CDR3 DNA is TGTGCCAGCAGCCCCCAGGGGGAGACCCAGTACTTC.

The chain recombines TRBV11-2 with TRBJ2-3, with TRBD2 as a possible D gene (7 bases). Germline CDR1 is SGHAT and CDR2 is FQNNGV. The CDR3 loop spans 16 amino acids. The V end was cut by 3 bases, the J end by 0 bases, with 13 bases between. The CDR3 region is CASSLWGGPSTDTQYF. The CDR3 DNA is TGTGCCAGCAGCTTGTGGGGGGGGCCGAGCACAGATACGCAGTATTTT.

The CDR3 loop reads CASSMGTDTNEKLFF. CDR3 sequence (DNA): TGCGCCAGCAGCATGGGGACAGATACTAATGAAAAACTGTTTTTT. The gene calls are TRBV5-1 and TRBJ1-4; 7 bases agree with TRBD1. The V gene's germline CDR1 is SGHRS and CDR2 YFSETQ. The CDR3 sequence is 15 residues long. After removal of 4 bases from V and 2 bases from J, the junction contained 5 bases not matched to a gene.

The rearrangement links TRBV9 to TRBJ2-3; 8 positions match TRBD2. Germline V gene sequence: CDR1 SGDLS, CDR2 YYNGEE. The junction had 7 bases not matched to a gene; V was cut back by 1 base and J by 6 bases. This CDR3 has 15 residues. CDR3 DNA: TGTGCCAGCAGCGTACTAGCGGGCGGCGTGGATACGCAGTATTTT. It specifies CASSVLAGGVDTQYF.

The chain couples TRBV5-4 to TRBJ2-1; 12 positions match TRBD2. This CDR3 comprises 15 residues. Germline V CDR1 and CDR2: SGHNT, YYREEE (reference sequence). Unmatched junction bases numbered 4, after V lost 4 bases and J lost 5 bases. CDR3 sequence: CASSATSGGHNEQFF. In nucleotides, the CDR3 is TGTGCCAGCAGCGCAACTAGCGGGGGGCACAATGAGCAGTTCTTC.

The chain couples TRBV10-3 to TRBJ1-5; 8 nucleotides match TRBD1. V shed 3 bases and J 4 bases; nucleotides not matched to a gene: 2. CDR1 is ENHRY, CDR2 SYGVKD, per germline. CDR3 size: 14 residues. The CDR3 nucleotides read TGTGCCATCAGTGACGACAGGGGAAATCAGCCCCAGCATTTT. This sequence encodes CAISDDRGNQPQHF.

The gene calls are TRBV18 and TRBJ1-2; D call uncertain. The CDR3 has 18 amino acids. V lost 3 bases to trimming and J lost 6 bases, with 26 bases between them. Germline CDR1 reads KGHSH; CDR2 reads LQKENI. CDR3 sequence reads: CASSPERAALRPPHGYTF. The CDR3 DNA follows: TGTGCCAGCTCACCTGAACGAGCCGCGCTCCGACCCCCACATGGCTACACCTTC.

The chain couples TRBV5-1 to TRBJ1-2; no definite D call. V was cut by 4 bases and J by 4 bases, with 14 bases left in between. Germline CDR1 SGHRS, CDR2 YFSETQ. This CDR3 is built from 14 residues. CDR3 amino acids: CASSHEMEGYGYTF. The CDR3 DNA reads TGCGCCAGCAGCCATGAGATGGAGGGCTATGGCTACACCTTC.

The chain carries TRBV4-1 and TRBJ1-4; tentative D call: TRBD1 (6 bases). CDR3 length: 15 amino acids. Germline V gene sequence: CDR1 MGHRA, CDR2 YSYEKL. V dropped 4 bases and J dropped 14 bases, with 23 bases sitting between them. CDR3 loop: CASSLAGGIRISLFF. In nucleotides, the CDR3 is TGCGCCAGCAGCCTCGCCGGGGGCATTCGGATCAGTCTGTTTTTT.

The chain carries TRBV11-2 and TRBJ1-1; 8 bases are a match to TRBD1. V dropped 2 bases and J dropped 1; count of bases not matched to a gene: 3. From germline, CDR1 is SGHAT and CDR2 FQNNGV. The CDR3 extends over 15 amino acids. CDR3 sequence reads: CASSLQGASNTEAFF. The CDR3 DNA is TGTGCCAGCAGCTTACAGGGGGCCTCGAACACTGAAGCTTTCTTT.

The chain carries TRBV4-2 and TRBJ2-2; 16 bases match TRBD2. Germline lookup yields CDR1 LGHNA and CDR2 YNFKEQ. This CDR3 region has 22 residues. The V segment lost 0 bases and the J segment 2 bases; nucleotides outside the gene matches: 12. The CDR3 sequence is CASSQETTGTSGRAYNTGELFF. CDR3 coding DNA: TGTGCCAGCAGCCAAGAGACGACCGGGACTAGCGGGAGGGCCTATAACACCGGGGAGCTGTTTTTT.

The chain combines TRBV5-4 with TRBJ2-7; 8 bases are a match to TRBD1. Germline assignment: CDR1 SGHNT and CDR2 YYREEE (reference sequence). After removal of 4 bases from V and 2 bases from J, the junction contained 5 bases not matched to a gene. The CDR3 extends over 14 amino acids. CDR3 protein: CASSQGQVTYEQYF. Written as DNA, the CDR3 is TGTGCCAGCAGCCAGGGACAGGTAACCTACGAGCAGTACTTC.

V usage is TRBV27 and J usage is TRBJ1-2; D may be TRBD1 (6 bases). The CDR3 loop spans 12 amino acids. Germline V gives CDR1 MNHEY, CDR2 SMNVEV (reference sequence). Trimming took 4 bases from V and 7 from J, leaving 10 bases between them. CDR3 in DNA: TGTGCCAGCAGTTCAACAGGGCGTGGCTACACCTTC. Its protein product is CASSSTGRGYTF.

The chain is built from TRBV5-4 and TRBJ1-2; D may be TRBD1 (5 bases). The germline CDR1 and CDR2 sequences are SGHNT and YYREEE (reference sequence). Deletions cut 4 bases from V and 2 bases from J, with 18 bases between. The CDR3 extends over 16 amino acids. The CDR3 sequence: CASSPGGFDQNYGYTF. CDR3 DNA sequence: TGTGCCAGCAGCCCTGGGGGTTTCGACCAAAACTATGGCTACACCTTC.